These T cell receptor beta chains were read from a single sample in a study of shared clonotypes between healthy human individuals. The protocol was immunoSEQ multiplex PCR, while the TCRdb copy is restricted to in-frame clones and leaves out a portion. The table records some 1.4 million clones, roughly 97% of them present only once. Sequencing was carried out using naive CD4+ T cells sorted from blood. The origin of the receptors is a man aged 30 to 39 in good health. CDR3s include the opening cysteine and the closing phenylalanine or tryptophan. D genes are given only for firm matches. The size of a clone is reported for some rows only, either as once, few or many, or as a class for expanded clones.

TRBV4-1,.,.,TRBJ2-3,CASSQDKGSDTQYF,TGCGCCAGCAGCCAAGATAAGGGCTCAGATACGCAGTATTTT
TRBV28,.,.,TRBJ1-2,CASSRGGPGNGYTF,TGTGCCAGCAGCCGTGGAGGTCCGGGGAATGGCTACACCTTC
TRBV5-1,TRBD2,.,TRBJ2-5,CASSWGLAEETQYF,TGCGCCAGCAGCTGGGGACTAGCGGAAGAGACCCAGTACTTC
TRBV5-6,.,.,TRBJ1-4,CASTRGSTNEKLFF,TGTGCCAGCACTCGGGGTTCAACTAATGAAAAACTGTTTTTT
TRBV5-1,.,once,TRBJ2-1,CASSLAQGVGNEQFF,TGCGCCAGCAGCTTGGCGCAGGGTGTAGGCAATGAGCAGTTCTTC
TRBV5-1,TRBD1,few,TRBJ1-1,CASSLTGGETEAFF,TGCGCCAGCAGCTTGACAGGGGGTGAAACTGAAGCTTTCTTT
TRBV2,.,.,TRBJ2-5,CASTSSETQYF,TGTGCCAGCACCTCATCAGAGACCCAGTACTTC
TRBV5-1,.,.,TRBJ1-1,CASSLPGWGGDTEAFF,TGCGCCAGCAGCTTGCCCGGATGGGGCGGAGATACTGAAGCTTTCTTT
TRBV2,TRBD1,.,TRBJ1-2,CASSDTDRVAGYTF,TGTGCCAGCAGCGACACGGACAGGGTGGCAGGCTACACCTTC
TRBV2,TRBD2,.,TRBJ2-5,CASSYSPKGWGGETQYF,TGTGCCAGCAGTTACTCCCCCAAGGGGTGGGGGGGTGAGACCCAGTACTTC
TRBV4-3,TRBD2,once,TRBJ2-1,CASSQDGGAGSSYNEQFF,TGCGCCAGCAGCCAAGATGGGGGAGCGGGAAGCTCCTACAATGAGCAGTTCTTC
TRBV25-1,.,.,TRBJ2-5,CASSDFWGPGETQYF,TGTGCCAGCAGTGACTTTTGGGGTCCGGGGGAGACCCAGTACTTC
TRBV11-2,.,.,TRBJ2-7,CASSLDYPEQYF,TGTGCCAGCAGCTTAGATTACCCGGAGCAGTACTTC